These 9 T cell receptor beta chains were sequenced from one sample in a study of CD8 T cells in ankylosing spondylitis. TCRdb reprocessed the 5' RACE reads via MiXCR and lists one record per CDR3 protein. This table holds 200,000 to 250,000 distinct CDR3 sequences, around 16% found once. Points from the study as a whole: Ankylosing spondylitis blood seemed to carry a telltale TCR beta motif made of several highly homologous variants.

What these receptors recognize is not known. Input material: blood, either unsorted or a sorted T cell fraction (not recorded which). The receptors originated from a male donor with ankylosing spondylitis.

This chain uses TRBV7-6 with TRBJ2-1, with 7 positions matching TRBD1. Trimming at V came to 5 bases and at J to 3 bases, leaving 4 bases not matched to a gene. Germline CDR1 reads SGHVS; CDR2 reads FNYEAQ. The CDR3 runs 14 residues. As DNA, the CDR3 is TGTGCCAGCAGCCCGGACAGGATCTACAATGAGCAGTTCTTC. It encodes CASSPDRIYNEQFF.

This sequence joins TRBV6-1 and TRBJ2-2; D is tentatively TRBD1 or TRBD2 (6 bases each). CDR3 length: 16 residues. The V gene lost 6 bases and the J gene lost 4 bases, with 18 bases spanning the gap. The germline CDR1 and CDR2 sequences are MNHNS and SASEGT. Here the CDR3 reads CASRPRWGAGTGELFF. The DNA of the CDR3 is TGTGCCAGCAGACCTAGGTGGGGGGCGGGCACCGGGGAGCTGTTTTTT.

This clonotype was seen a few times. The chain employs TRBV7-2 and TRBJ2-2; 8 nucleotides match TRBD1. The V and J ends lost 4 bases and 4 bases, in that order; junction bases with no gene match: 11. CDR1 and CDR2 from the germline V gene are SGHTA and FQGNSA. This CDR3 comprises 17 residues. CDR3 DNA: TGTGCCAGCAGCTCCGATTTCAGGGGGCCCCGCACCGGGGAGCTGTTTTTT. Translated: CASSSDFRGPRTGELFF.

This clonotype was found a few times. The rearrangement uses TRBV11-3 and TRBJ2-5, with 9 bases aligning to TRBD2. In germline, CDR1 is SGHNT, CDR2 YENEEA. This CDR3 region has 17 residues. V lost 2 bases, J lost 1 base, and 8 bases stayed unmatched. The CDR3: CASSLWVAGDAQETQYF. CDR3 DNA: TGTGCCAGCAGCTTATGGGTAGCGGGGGATGCCCAAGAGACCCAGTACTTC.

The CDR3, as DNA: TGTGCCAGCAGCCAAGAACTCGGCGCGGGGGTTAGGAATGAGCAGTTCTTC. Translating it yields CASSQELGAGVRNEQFF. The chain uses TRBV4-2 and TRBJ2-1, with 7 bases fitting TRBD2. This CDR3 has 17 residues. J lost 7 bases, V lost 0 bases, and 12 bases had no gene match. Per the germline V gene, CDR1 is LGHNA and CDR2 is YNFKEQ.

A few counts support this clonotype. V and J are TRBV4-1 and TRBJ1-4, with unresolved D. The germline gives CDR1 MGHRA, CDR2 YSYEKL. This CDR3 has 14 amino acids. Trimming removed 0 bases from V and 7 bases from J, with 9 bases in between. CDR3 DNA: TGCGCCAGCAGCCAAGAGGCAGTTGGTGAAAAACTGTTTTTT. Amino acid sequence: CASSQEAVGEKLFF.

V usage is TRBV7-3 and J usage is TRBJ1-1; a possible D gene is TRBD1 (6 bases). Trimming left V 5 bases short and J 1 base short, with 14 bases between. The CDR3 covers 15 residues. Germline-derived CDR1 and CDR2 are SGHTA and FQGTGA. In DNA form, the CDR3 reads TGTGCCAGCAGCCCTGCCGGGACACCGAACACTGAAGCTTTCTTT. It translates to CASSPAGTPNTEAFF.

CDR3 residues: CASSWGAFGYTF. The CDR3, as DNA: TGTGCCAGCAGTTGGGGTGCGTTTGGCTACACCTTC. The chain carries TRBV27 and TRBJ1-2; the D is unclear. Germline V gene sequence: CDR1 MNHEY, CDR2 SMNVEV (reference sequence). Trimming removed 4 bases at V and 7 bases at J, with 10 bases between. The CDR3 runs to 12 residues.

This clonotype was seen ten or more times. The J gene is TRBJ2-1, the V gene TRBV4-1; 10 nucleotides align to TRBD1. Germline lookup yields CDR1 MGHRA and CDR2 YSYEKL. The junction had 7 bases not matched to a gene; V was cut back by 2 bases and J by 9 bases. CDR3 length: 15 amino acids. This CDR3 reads CASSQLGQGRSEQFF. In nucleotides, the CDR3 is TGCGCCAGCAGCCAACTGGGACAGGGGCGCAGTGAGCAGTTCTTC.